Detailed here is one TCR beta chain. Its antigen is unknown. No much larger clone is present one base from it, and per-base qualities are unavailable. One collaborating source in Seattle enrolled patients while the patients were actively infected and followed the patients over time throughout the course of disease. The collaborating institutions used their own protocols to collect whole blood in K2EDTA tubes. For TCRbeta analysis, collaborators shipped samples as frozen whole blood, isolated PBMCs, or DNA extracted from either of those sample types. This specimen comes from a study of blood T cell repertoires in COVID-19 (dated by TCRdb to about 2020). As for the study more broadly: Samples covering the acute and convalescent phases of COVID-19 were provided by collaborators in the United States, Italy and Spain. Samples were obtained from the ongoing ImmuneRACE study (first 160 participants) and from 1,254 subjects provided by 6 global collaborators. Where available, HLA class I and class II types were taken from metadata supplied by the sample provider and were not determined by assay-based typing. The prospective study material was composed of cDNA or gDNA derived from T cells, B-cell-depleted T cells, or PBMCs. Subjects who had been exposed to COVID-19, were actively infected with it, or had recovered from it provided the deeply sampled blood TCRbeta repertoires that made up the dataset. The repertoires were released in a freely available public database meant as a resource for research on the immune response to SARS-CoV-2. Nearly every sample came with metadata listing a de-identified subject ID, COVID-19 status, age in years and sex.

TCRbeta CDR3 regions were amplified from genomic DNA using the immunoSEQ Assay, a bias-controlled multiplex PCR. The study's processing was this. Nucleated cell counts per sample were estimated from amplification of reference gene primers within the assay. To quantify the absolute abundance of each unique TCRbeta CDR3 rearrangement, sequence reads were collapsed and filtered. For each sample, productive Simpson clonality was calculated by taking the square root of Simpson's diversity index across productive rearrangements. As stored in TCRdb, this immuneACCESS dataset retains in-frame rearrangements with V and J assigned. A fraction of the clones does not appear; measured against another copy, unresolved V genes explain less than half of the discrepancy, and the remainder lacks a known reason. V and J calls and clone size are those listed in that table; D and trimming were worked out from the DNA. The sample table shows about 62,000 clones, and approximately 92% are seen once. Together, the top ten hold over 15% of the sample.

The study at large found these results: How much clinical and demographic metadata was included differed by source and by participant, and the metadata was provided uncurated.

The cysteine opens and the phenylalanine closes a CDR3 of 14 amino acids. The only DNA kept is the CDR3, 42 bases in frame from the first base. Trimming takes 6 bases off V and 2 bases off J; junction bases not matched to a gene: 5. CDR1 SQVTM and CDR2 ANQGSEA are derived from the germline V gene. The sequence is built from TRBV29-1 and TRBJ2-3, and TRBD2 matches 10 of the central bases. Sequenced: peripheral blood. The origin of this receptor is a woman aged 60-75 years with COVID-19, enrolled during active disease. The encoded CDR3 is CSVPLAGTTDTQYF. The nucleotides are TGCAGCGTCCCACTAGCGGGGACCACAGATACGCAGTATTTT.